This T cell receptor (beta chain) derives from a study of cytomegalovirus exposure and HLA in healthy donors. From germline, CDR1 is MNHEY and CDR2 SVGAGI. The V end was cut by 6 bases, the J end by 4 bases, with 15 bases between. The CDR3 consists of 14 residues. Regarding this clone: As yet, its antigen is unknown.

Points from the study as a whole: The investigators catalogued 150 to 200 TCR beta chains as cytomegalovirus-associated.

It was with 60 Vbeta and 13 Jbeta primers that the PCR ran. Clones were sequenced by immunoSEQ multiplex PCR, and TCRdb holds only the in-frame ones, with some missing. Its listing shows 100,000 to 150,000 clones. This chain joins TRBV6-5 and TRBJ1-1; possibly TRBD1 for D (5 bases). The clonotype originates from a middle-aged woman in good health and CMV-seropositive. Sequences were obtained from PBMCs. CDR3 residues: CASRPLGGSTEAFF. CDR3 coding DNA: TGTGCCAGCAGGCCATTGGGGGGGAGCACTGAAGCTTTCTTT.